These T cell receptor beta chains were read from a single sample in a study of blood T cells in healthy people across ages. A single record per CDR3 protein comes from TCRdb applying MiXCR to the 5' RACE reads. The table has about 730,000 distinct CDR3 sequences, approximately 39% seen once. The sequenced sample consisted of blood. The receptors were gathered from a woman aged 55-70 years in good health. Both conserved end residues are part of each CDR3. Fields, in order: D gene, V gene, clone size, J gene, CDR3 protein, CDR3 DNA. The D gene is left open where the match is weak. Expanded clones get a size class; other rows say once, few or many, or leave the size out.

-	TRBV2	-	TRBJ2-1	CASSVRTQGHNEQFF	TGTGCCAGCAGTGTAAGGACGCAGGGCCACAATGAGCAGTTCTTC
-	TRBV29-1	many	TRBJ1-5	CSVGDLRGNQPQHF	TGCAGCGTTGGGGACCTCCGGGGCAATCAGCCCCAGCATTTT
TRBD1	TRBV20-1	-	TRBJ1-6	CSAFPTGDHNSPLHF	TGCAGTGCTTTTCCGACAGGGGATCATAATTCACCCCTCCACTTT
-	TRBV5-1	-	TRBJ2-7	CASSSTAGALYEQYF	TGCGCCAGCAGCTCGACCGCAGGGGCCCTTTACGAGCAGTACTTC
-	TRBV2	few	TRBJ2-5	CASSEGDSETQYF	TGTGCCAGCAGTGAGGGGGATTCGGAGACCCAGTACTTC
TRBD2	TRBV9	-	TRBJ2-3	CASSSLRLAQTDTQYF	TGTGCCAGCAGCTCACTGAGACTAGCGCAGACAGATACGCAGTATTTT
-	TRBV6-2/TRBV6-3	-	TRBJ1-5	CASGRLARSNQPQHF	TGTGCCAGCGGCCGCCTTGCCCGCAGCAATCAGCCCCAGCATTTT
TRBD1	TRBV7-2	-	TRBJ1-6	CASSSRQGARSNSPLHF	TGTGCCAGCAGCTCGAGGCAGGGGGCGAGAAGTAATTCACCCCTCCACTTT
TRBD1	TRBV5-5	-	TRBJ2-5	CASSLGEGQRETQYF	TGTGCCAGCAGCTTGGGAGAGGGACAGAGGGAGACCCAGTACTTC
-	TRBV7-3	-	TRBJ2-5	CASSFDGSKETQYF	TGTGCCAGCAGCTTTGACGGATCCAAAGAGACCCAGTACTTC
TRBD1	TRBV5-1	-	TRBJ2-1	CASSLAQGARDEQFF	TGCGCCAGCAGCTTGGCCCAGGGGGCAAGGGATGAGCAGTTCTTC
-	TRBV7-3	-	TRBJ2-3	CASSFAGTTTDTQYF	TGTGCCAGCAGCTTCGCCGGGACCACAACAGATACGCAGTATTTT
TRBD1	TRBV4-2	-	TRBJ1-6	CASSQEGTEALSSPLHF	TGTGCCAGCAGCCAAGAGGGGACAGAAGCTTTATCATCACCCCTCCACTTT
TRBD2	TRBV29-1	few	TRBJ2-5	CSAEREGGTQYF	TGCAGCGCCGAGCGGGAGGGGGGGACCCAGTACTTC
-	TRBV11-2	-	TRBJ2-1	CASSLEEINEQFF	TGTGCCAGCAGCTTAGAGGAAATCAATGAGCAGTTCTTC
TRBD1	TRBV6-5	-	TRBJ2-1	CASGAHGTGNGEQFF	TGTGCCAGCGGAGCACACGGGACAGGGAATGGTGAGCAGTTCTTC
TRBD1	TRBV5-6	few	TRBJ2-1	CASSGVGQVSNEQFF	TGTGCCAGCAGCGGGGTGGGACAGGTGTCCAATGAGCAGTTCTTC
TRBD2	TRBV27	-	TRBJ2-7	CASSLKAGLYF	TGTGCCAGCAGTTTAAAAGCGGGACTGTACTTC
-	TRBV28	-	TRBJ2-1	CASSSRDEQFF	TGTGCCAGCAGTTCGAGGGATGAGCAGTTCTTC
TRBD2	TRBV29-1	many	TRBJ2-5	CSVEGSGGAQETQYF	TGCAGCGTTGAAGGTAGCGGGGGGGCCCAAGAGACCCAGTACTTC
-	TRBV5-1	few	TRBJ2-3	CASSFPSSTDTQYF	TGCGCCAGCAGCTTCCCGTCTAGCACAGATACGCAGTATTTT
-	TRBV29-1	few	TRBJ2-2	CSAEVNTGELFF	TGCAGCGCGGAGGTGAACACCGGGGAGCTGTTTTTT
-	TRBV21-1	-	TRBJ2-7	CASSIRTGGYEQYF	TGTGCCAGCAGCATTCGGACAGGGGGATACGAGCAGTACTTC
-	TRBV7-6	many	TRBJ2-5	CASSLMTAEQETQYF	TGTGCCAGCAGCTTAATGACGGCAGAACAAGAGACCCAGTACTTC
-	TRBV5-1	few	TRBJ2-7	CASSTGRVTDYEQYF	TGCGCCAGCAGCACCGGACGGGTTACAGACTACGAGCAGTACTTC
TRBD2	TRBV5-6	-	TRBJ2-1	CASSNWGGNNEQFF	TGTGCCAGCAGCAATTGGGGGGGAAACAATGAGCAGTTCTTC
TRBD2	TRBV9	many	TRBJ2-3	CASSVGAAGSMGNTQYF	TGTGCCAGCAGCGTAGGGGCAGCGGGGTCGATGGGAAATACGCAGTATTTT
TRBD2	TRBV4-3	once	TRBJ2-4	CASSDRITSGDEQYF	TGCGCCAGCAGCGACCGAATTACTAGCGGCGATGAGCAGTACTTC
-	TRBV7-6	few	TRBJ2-6	CASSLGPGAGANVLTF	TGTGCCAGCAGCTTAGGACCTGGTGCTGGGGCCAACGTCCTGACTTTC
TRBD1	TRBV7-2	-	TRBJ2-4	CASSDPGQGLIQYF	TGTGCCAGCAGCGACCCGGGACAGGGGCTCATTCAGTACTTC
-	TRBV2	-	TRBJ2-3	CASKTDTDTQYF	TGTGCCAGCAAAACCGATACAGATACGCAGTATTTT
-	TRBV29-1	-	TRBJ1-1	CSVEVTFPNTEAFF	TGCAGCGTTGAAGTAACCTTCCCGAACACTGAAGCTTTCTTT
-	TRBV6-1	-	TRBJ1-1	CASSEAGRVLTEAFF	TGTGCCAGCAGTGAAGCGGGCAGGGTACTCACTGAAGCTTTCTTT
-	TRBV5-1	-	TRBJ1-2	CASSLARDVGYGYTF	TGCGCCAGCAGCTTGGCCAGGGATGTCGGCTATGGCTACACCTTC
-	TRBV5-1	-	TRBJ1-1	CASSLDPGAITTEAFF	TGCGCCAGCAGCTTGGATCCGGGGGCGATTACTACTGAAGCTTTCTTT
-	TRBV29-1	few	TRBJ2-3	CSVESGALTDTQYF	TGCAGCGTTGAGTCGGGAGCTCTCACAGATACGCAGTATTTT
TRBD1	TRBV6-6	-	TRBJ2-7	CASNLGQGGLPSDEQYF	TGTGCCAGCAACCTGGGACAGGGTGGGCTCCCTTCCGACGAGCAGTACTTC
TRBD2	TRBV7-2	few	TRBJ2-3	CASRNLAGLTDTQYF	TGTGCCAGCAGGAATCTAGCGGGCCTCACAGATACGCAGTATTTT
TRBD2	TRBV20-1	few	TRBJ2-3	CSASPPSGGRDTQYF	TGCAGTGCTAGCCCCCCTAGCGGGGGTCGGGATACGCAGTATTTT
TRBD1	TRBV6-6	few	TRBJ2-7	CASQAAGGFIYEQYF	TGTGCCAGCCAGGCCGCAGGGGGCTTTATATACGAGCAGTACTTC
TRBD1	TRBV20-1	-	TRBJ2-7	CSAIPGQGPYEQYF	TGCAGTGCGATTCCGGGACAGGGCCCCTACGAGCAGTACTTC
-	TRBV20-1	-	TRBJ2-7	CSANIMSGEQYF	TGCAGTGCCAACATCATGTCTGGCGAGCAGTACTTC
-	TRBV20-1	-	TRBJ2-3	CSARFREKISAQYF	TGCAGTGCTAGATTCCGGGAAAAAATCAGTGCGCAGTATTTT
-	TRBV3-1	-	TRBJ2-3	CASSQINTDTQYF	TGTGCTAGCAGCCAAATTAACACAGATACGCAGTATTTT
TRBD2	TRBV5-1	-	TRBJ2-3	CASSLSSGTSDTQYF	TGCGCCAGCAGCTTGTCTAGCGGGACCTCAGATACGCAGTATTTT
TRBD1	TRBV7-9	many	TRBJ1-2	CASSRTGGYGYTF	TGTGCCAGCAGCAGGACAGGGGGCTATGGCTACACCTTC
TRBD1	TRBV27	-	TRBJ2-5	CATKGARETQYF	TGTGCCACTAAGGGGGCGAGAGAGACCCAGTACTTC
TRBD2	TRBV9	-	TRBJ2-7	CASSNGLAAYNEQYF	TGTGCCAGCAGCAACGGACTAGCGGCCTACAATGAGCAGTACTTC
TRBD2	TRBV10-3	-	TRBJ2-5	CAIRKGLDTKETQYF	TGTGCCATCAGGAAAGGACTAGACACCAAAGAGACCCAGTACTTC
TRBD2	TRBV2	-	TRBJ2-7	CASTFQRELSYEQYF	TGTGCCAGCACTTTCCAGCGGGAGTTATCCTACGAGCAGTACTTC
-	TRBV12-3/TRBV12-4	few	TRBJ2-3	CAGSFAGDTQYF	TGTGCCGGCAGTTTCGCCGGGGATACGCAGTATTTT
-	TRBV7-3	-	TRBJ2-7	CASSFGSRTDEQYF	TGTGCCAGCAGCTTTGGTAGTAGAACGGACGAGCAGTACTTC
-	TRBV9	-	TRBJ1-2	CASSPSEGGRGLYGYTF	TGTGCCAGCAGCCCGTCCGAGGGCGGCAGGGGCCTATATGGCTACACCTTC